These T cell receptor beta chains were read from a single sample in a study of blood T cell repertoires in COVID-19. The assay was immunoSEQ multiplex PCR, and TCRdb's table has in-frame clones only and misses some. The sample lists around 200,000 clones, about 81% occurring once. Sequenced sample: PBMCs or T cells enriched from blood (not recorded which). Receptors originate from a man aged 35 to 55 who had recovered from COVID-19. CDR3s include the opening cysteine and the closing phenylalanine or tryptophan. D genes are given only for firm matches. Clone size is given for some rows only: seen once, a few or many times, or a class if the clone is expanded.

d_gene,abundance,j_gene,v_gene,CDR3aa,CDR3nt
TRBD1,-,TRBJ2-7,TRBV5-1,CASSSPGQGWFEQYF,TGCGCCAGCAGCTCGCCGGGACAGGGTTGGTTCGAGCAGTACTTC
TRBD1,-,TRBJ2-7,TRBV11-2,CASNPQGATYEQYF,TGTGCCAGCAACCCCCAGGGGGCTACCTACGAGCAGTACTTC
-,-,TRBJ1-1,TRBV6-5,CASSYSGSNTEAFF,TGTGCCAGCAGTTACTCGGGCAGCAACACTGAAGCTTTCTTT
-,-,TRBJ1-2,TRBV2,CASSEQPGGYGYTF,TGTGCCAGCAGTGAGCAGCCCGGGGGTTATGGCTACACCTTC
-,few,TRBJ2-2,TRBV11-2,CASTPSVGGELFF,TGTGCCAGCACCCCGAGTGTTGGCGGGGAGCTGTTTTTT
-,-,TRBJ1-5,TRBV4-1,CASSQQGRSPQHF,TGCGCCAGCAGCCAACAGGGGCGGTCGCCCCAGCATTTT
-,-,TRBJ1-5,TRBV20-1,CSASLWAGFGQPQHF,TGCAGTGCTAGTTTATGGGCTGGGTTTGGTCAGCCCCAGCATTTT
-,-,TRBJ1-2,TRBV5-4,CASSQGMSGGYTF,TGTGCCAGCAGCCAGGGGATGTCGGGTGGCTACACCTTC
TRBD1,-,TRBJ1-2,TRBV29-1,CSVEGGGSGYGYTF,TGCAGCGTTGAAGGAGGGGGCTCAGGCTATGGCTACACCTTC
-,-,TRBJ1-2,TRBV4-1,CASSLRPENNYGYTF,TGCGCCAGCAGCCTCAGACCGGAGAATAACTATGGCTACACCTTC
-,few,TRBJ1-2,TRBV7-3,CASSLNVTPYGYTF,TGTGCCAGCAGCTTAAACGTGACACCATATGGCTACACCTTC
-,-,TRBJ2-3,TRBV18,CASSSDYVGTQYF,TGTGCCAGCTCATCGGACTACGTCGGGACGCAGTATTTT
-,-,TRBJ1-5,TRBV6-5,CASSSGFGGNQPQHF,TGTGCCAGCAGTTCGGGTTTCGGAGGCAATCAGCCCCAGCATTTT
TRBD1,-,TRBJ1-3,TRBV12-5,CASGLVRGTGYGNTIYF,TGTGCTAGTGGTTTGGTACGGGGGACAGGTTATGGAAACACCATATATTTT
TRBD1,-,TRBJ1-2,TRBV29-1,CSVQGATNYGYTF,TGCAGTGTACAGGGGGCAACTAACTATGGCTACACCTTC
-,-,TRBJ1-6,TRBV7-9,CASRAGDNSPLHF,TGTGCCAGCAGAGCAGGGGATAATTCACCCCTCCACTTT
-,-,TRBJ1-5,TRBV6-1,CASSEAREFGNQPQHF,TGTGCCAGCAGTGAAGCGCGGGAGTTCGGCAATCAGCCCCAGCATTTT
-,-,TRBJ1-5,TRBV18,CASSPLGRGNQPQHF,TGTGCCAGCTCACCACTGGGGCGAGGCAATCAGCCCCAGCATTTT
TRBD1,few,TRBJ2-7,TRBV5-4,CASSYKDRGSYEQYF,TGTGCCAGCAGTTATAAGGACAGGGGGTCCTACGAGCAGTACTTC
-,-,TRBJ2-1,TRBV7-9,CASSFSGISYNEQFF,TGTGCCAGCAGCTTCAGCGGTATCTCCTACAATGAGCAGTTCTTC
-,once,TRBJ1-2,TRBV7-7,CASSSLTSRGGGYTF,TGTGCCAGCAGCTCCCTGACATCAAGGGGGGGTGGCTACACCTTC
TRBD2,-,TRBJ2-5,TRBV7-3,CASSSKAGAWTQYF,TGTGCCAGCAGCTCCAAAGCGGGGGCGTGGACCCAGTACTTC
TRBD1,once,TRBJ2-6,TRBV27,CASSLRQGRSGANVLTF,TGTGCCAGCAGTTTGAGACAGGGAAGGAGTGGGGCCAACGTCCTGACTTTC
-,few,TRBJ2-2,TRBV2,CASKRRDTGELFF,TGTGCCAGCAAAAGGAGGGACACCGGGGAGCTGTTTTTT
-,-,TRBJ1-2,TRBV5-1,CASIGDDSTGSSYGYTF,TGCGCCAGCATAGGGGATGACTCGACAGGATCCTCCTATGGCTACACCTTC
TRBD1,-,TRBJ1-6,TRBV12-3/TRBV12-4,CASSYRDRSPLHF,TGTGCCAGCAGTTACCGGGACAGATCACCCCTCCACTTT
-,-,TRBJ1-2,TRBV12-3/TRBV12-4,CASSSTRGGYTF,TGTGCCAGCAGTTCCACGCGGGGTGGCTACACCTTC
-,-,TRBJ2-2,TRBV14,CASSQGGGDLSPNF,TGTGCCAGCAGCCAAGGAGGTGGGGACTTATCCCCAAACTTT
-,few,TRBJ1-1,TRBV27,CASSFGGRNTEAFF,TGTGCCAGCAGTTTTGGGGGGAGGAACACTGAAGCTTTCTTT
TRBD2,-,TRBJ2-5,TRBV4-1,CASSQAGGEGETQYF,TGCGCCAGCAGCCAAGCTGGGGGGGAGGGGGAGACCCAGTACTTC
-,-,TRBJ1-2,TRBV5-4,CASSLGRGIGGYGYTF,TGTGCCAGCAGCTTGGGTCGGGGGATCGGGGGCTATGGCTACACCTTC
-,-,TRBJ2-3,TRBV7-9,CASSYSGDTQYF,TGTGCCAGCAGCTATTCAGGGGATACGCAGTATTTT
-,once,TRBJ2-2,TRBV11-2,CASSPRSWAGELFF,TGTGCCAGCAGCCCACGGAGTTGGGCCGGGGAGCTGTTTTTT
TRBD1,-,TRBJ1-2,TRBV5-1,CASSSGQLVRGYTF,TGCGCCAGCAGCTCGGGACAGCTTGTGAGAGGCTACACCTTC
TRBD1,-,TRBJ1-1,TRBV28,CASSSPGQGYTEAFF,TGTGCCAGCAGTTCCCCAGGACAGGGGTACACTGAAGCTTTCTTT
TRBD1,-,TRBJ2-7,TRBV11-2,CASSFGQGSAYEQYF,TGTGCCAGCAGCTTCGGACAGGGCTCGGCCTACGAGCAGTACTTC
-,few,TRBJ2-5,TRBV5-1,CASKSGQETQYF,TGCGCCAGTAAGAGCGGCCAAGAGACCCAGTACTTC
TRBD2,-,TRBJ2-1,TRBV5-4,CASSLSSGNYNEQFF,TGTGCCAGCAGCTTATCTAGCGGGAATTACAATGAGCAGTTCTTC
-,-,TRBJ1-1,TRBV7-8,CASSPYRAEAFF,TGTGCCAGCAGCCCTTACAGGGCTGAAGCTTTCTTT
TRBD1,few,TRBJ1-6,TRBV12-3/TRBV12-4,CAGRQGWNSPLHF,TGTGCCGGCAGACAGGGTTGGAATTCACCCCTCCACTTT
-,-,TRBJ2-1,TRBV30,CAWSMGAAWNEQFF,TGTGCCTGGAGTATGGGGGCCGCTTGGAATGAGCAGTTCTTC
-,-,TRBJ1-1,TRBV19,CASSPTRTPEAFF,TGTGCCAGTAGCCCAACCCGGACACCGGAAGCTTTCTTT
TRBD1,-,TRBJ1-2,TRBV30,CGMGQSLNYGYTF,TGTGGAATGGGACAGAGCCTTAACTATGGCTACACCTTC
-,-,TRBJ2-1,TRBV6-5,CASSFQSYNEQFF,TGTGCCAGCAGTTTTCAATCCTACAATGAGCAGTTCTTC
TRBD2,-,TRBJ2-3,TRBV5-1,CASSFYGLAGFTDTQYF,TGCGCCAGCAGCTTCTACGGACTAGCGGGTTTCACAGATACGCAGTATTTT
TRBD1,-,TRBJ1-6,TRBV30,CAWGDRLDSPLHF,TGTGCCTGGGGGGACAGACTAGATTCACCCCTCCACTTT
-,once,TRBJ2-1,TRBV7-9,CASSPPGGGVREQFF,TGTGCCAGCAGCCCTCCGGGGGGCGGGGTGAGAGAGCAGTTCTTC
-,-,TRBJ2-7,TRBV5-1,CASSRQASSYEQYF,TGCGCCAGCAGCAGGCAGGCTTCCTCCTACGAGCAGTACTTC
TRBD1,few,TRBJ2-7,TRBV19,CASSTGVEQYF,TGTGCCAGTAGCACAGGGGTCGAGCAGTACTTC
TRBD2,-,TRBJ2-1,TRBV24-1,CATSESTSGSGNEQFF,TGTGCCACCAGTGAGTCCACTAGCGGGAGTGGAAATGAGCAGTTCTTC
TRBD1,many,TRBJ1-1,TRBV15,CATSRLRTGLNTEAFF,TGTGCCACCAGCAGACTACGGACAGGGTTGAACACTGAAGCTTTCTTT